This T cell receptor beta chain was sequenced for a study of blood T cell repertoires in COVID-19. Donors in Cohort 3 who had recovered were those with two negative PCRs, healthcare professional clearance, or resolution of their symptoms. TCRdb's copy holds only in-frame clones and misses some; the assay was immunoSEQ multiplex PCR. The sample lists 250,000 to 400,000 clones; around 90% were seen once. The V end lost 3 bases, the J end lost 0 bases, and 8 bases lay between the germline ends. This CDR3 comprises 15 residues. CDR1 is LNHDA, CDR2 SQIVND, per germline (reference sequence). The chain has TRBV19 and TRBJ2-2; D may be TRBD2 (5 bases). This receptor was taken from a man in his sixties who had recovered from COVID-19. Sequencing was carried out using PBMCs or T cells enriched from blood (not recorded which). CDR3 residues: CASSIGLANTGELFF. The DNA for the CDR3 is TGTGCCAGTAGTATCGGACTCGCGAACACCGGGGAGCTGTTTTTT.